One and the same sample provided the 22 T cell receptor beta chains below, sequenced in a study of vaccination effects on CD4 cells after COVID-19. TCRdb's copy holds only in-frame clones and misses some; the assay was immunoSEQ multiplex PCR. This sample has over 45,000 clones, with roughly 72% found just once. Antigens of these TCRs are unknown. Culture lasted roughly eleven days before CD4+ T cell isolation. Each participant received a vaccine that was either BNT162b2 or mRNA-1273, given as two doses. The specimen comprised CD4+ T cells from PBMCs cultured without peptide, sampled after COVID-19 vaccination. These receptors were taken from a human donor who received a COVID-19 vaccine.

The chain couples TRBV24-1 to TRBJ2-1; 8 positions agree with TRBD2. The CDR3 has 15 amino acids. In germline, CDR1 is KGHDR, CDR2 SFDVKD. V lost 9 bases, J lost 0 bases, and 6 bases stayed unmatched. CDR3 sequence: CATAQAGGSYNEQFF. For the CDR3, the DNA is TGTGCCACCGCCCAGGCGGGGGGCTCCTACAATGAGCAGTTCTTC.

The V call is TRBV27, the J call TRBJ2-3; D is possibly TRBD2 (5 bases). Germline-derived CDR1 and CDR2 are MNHEY and SMNVEV (reference sequence). Trimming took off 0 bases at V and 0 bases at J, with 7 bases between the two ends. CDR3 size: 15 residues. The CDR3 region is CASSLSGSSTDTQYF. DNA of the CDR3: TGTGCCAGCAGTTTATCGGGGAGTAGCACAGATACGCAGTATTTT.

This clone has more than one count but fewer than ten. V usage is TRBV2 and J usage is TRBJ2-1; TRBD2 matches 9 bases. The CDR3 spans 15 residues. From germline, CDR1 is SNHLY and CDR2 FYNNEI. Trimming removed 2 bases from V and 10 bases from J; junction bases left unmatched: 9. The CDR3 is CASSENAGGPGEQFF. In nucleotides, the CDR3 is TGTGCCAGCAGTGAAAATGCGGGGGGGCCTGGGGAGCAGTTCTTC.

The CDR3 is CASSAGQGYTEAFF. The DNA of the CDR3 is TGTGCCAGCAGTGCTGGACAGGGGTACACTGAAGCTTTCTTT. V gene TRBV9 combines with J gene TRBJ1-1; the match to TRBD1 covers 9 bases. Germline V gene data show CDR1 as SGDLS and CDR2 as YYNGEE. This CDR3 has 14 residues. V lost 5 bases to trimming and J lost 3 bases; unmatched junction nucleotides: 5.

The rearrangement uses TRBV19 and TRBJ1-2; TRBD1 aligns across 7 bases. CDR3 length: 16 amino acids. The V gene's germline CDR1 is LNHDA and CDR2 SQIVND (reference sequence). Germline trimming cut 1 base from V and 2 bases from J; bases unmatched to any gene: 7. In nucleotides, the CDR3 is TGTGCCAGTAGTATAGGGAGAGGGACAGTGAACTATGGCTACACCTTC. This sequence encodes CASSIGRGTVNYGYTF. Using reference TRBV19 and TRBJ1-2 for the parts outside the CDR3, the full variable domain is DGGITQSPKYLFRKEGQNVTLSCEQNLNHDAMYWYRQDPGQGLRLIYYSQIVNDFQKGDIAEGYSVSREKKESFPLTVTSAQKNPTAFYLCASSIGRGTVNYGYTFGSGTRLTVV.

The table lists this clone with a few counts. The chain recombines TRBV2 with TRBJ2-1; 7 positions match TRBD2. CDR1 is SNHLY and CDR2 is FYNNEI in the germline V gene. Germline trimming cut 5 bases from V and 5 bases from J; bases unmatched to any gene: 6. The CDR3 spans 14 residues. The CDR3 loop reads CASSRRLANNEQFF. CDR3 nucleotide sequence: TGTGCCAGCAGTAGGAGACTAGCAAACAATGAGCAGTTCTTC.

The DNA of the CDR3 is TGTGCCAGTAGTATCACCCCAGGACCGGGGAACGAGCAGTACTTC. Its protein is CASSITPGPGNEQYF. The rearrangement joins TRBV19 to TRBJ2-7; the D gene is possibly TRBD2 (5 bases). CDR1 and CDR2 (germline): LNHDA, SQIVND (reference sequence). V lost 3 bases and J 5 bases, leaving 17 bases between the germline ends. The CDR3 runs 15 residues.

The V call is TRBV11-2, the J call TRBJ2-1, with 7 bases that match TRBD2. The CDR3 sequence is 14 residues long. V lost 2 bases, J lost 8 bases, and 6 bases stayed unmatched. The V gene's germline CDR1 is SGHAT and CDR2 FQNNGV. CDR3: CASSLPAGPDEQFF. In nucleotides, the CDR3 is TGTGCCAGCAGCTTACCAGCGGGGCCCGATGAGCAGTTCTTC.

The genes are TRBV4-1 and TRBJ1-1, with D uncertain. The V gene lost 4 bases and the J gene lost 6 bases, with 6 bases spanning the gap. CDR3 size: 11 residues. Looked up from germline, CDR1 is MGHRA and CDR2 is YSYEKL. The CDR3: CASSRAAEAFF. The CDR3, as DNA: TGCGCCAGCAGCCGGGCAGCTGAAGCTTTCTTT.

The sample holds one count of this clone. V gene TRBV5-1 combines with J gene TRBJ2-1, with 9 bases identical to TRBD1. V shed 4 bases and J 15 bases; nucleotides not matched to a gene: 5. This CDR3 has 11 amino acids. Germline CDR1 SGHRS, CDR2 YFSETQ. CDR3 bases: TGCGCCAGCAGCCCGGACAGGGGCATGTTCTTC. This gives the protein CASSPDRGMFF.

The V and J genes are TRBV9 and TRBJ1-3; weak D call: TRBD1 (6 bases). Looked up from germline, CDR1 is SGDLS and CDR2 is YYNGEE. V was cut by 2 bases and J by 0 bases, with 12 bases left in between. The CDR3 sequence is 16 residues long. CDR3: CASSVSGQISGNTIYF. Written as DNA, the CDR3 is TGTGCCAGCAGCGTTTCCGGACAGATCTCTGGAAACACCATATATTTT.

A remark on this clone: Other DNA sequences from this sample encode an identical CDR3 as well. This chain uses TRBV5-1 with TRBJ2-6, with D unclear. The V and J ends lost 0 bases and 1 base respectively, with 5 bases between them. CDR3 length equals 15 residues. Germline CDR1 is SGHRS and CDR2 is YFSETQ. The CDR3 region has the DNA TGCGCCAGCAGCTTGGGAGGATCTGGGGCCAACGTCCTGACTTTC. Residues: CASSLGGSGANVLTF.

The chain joins TRBV3-1 (or the pseudogene TRBV3-2) to TRBJ1-1, with D possibly matching TRBD1 (5 bases). Looked up from germline, CDR1 is LGHDT and CDR2 is YNNKEL (reference sequence). This CDR3 spans 11 amino acids. Trimming removed 7 bases from V and 6 bases from J, with 9 bases in between. The CDR3 nucleotides read TGTGCCAGCACAGGGAGGGCTGAAGCTTTCTTT. Amino acids: CASTGRAEAFF.

The table lists this clone with a count of one. This chain uses TRBV3-1 (or the pseudogene TRBV3-2) with TRBJ2-5, with TRBD2 as a possible D gene (5 bases). Germline loops: CDR1 LGHDT, CDR2 YNNKEL (reference sequence). V was clipped by 2 bases and J by 5 bases, with 18 bases between them. There are 16 residues in the CDR3. The CDR3 reads CASSQKARVTGETQYF. CDR3 nucleotides: TGTGCCAGCAGCCAAAAGGCGCGGGTGACGGGGGAGACCCAGTACTTC.

This rearrangement joins TRBV29-1 to TRBJ1-4; a weak D match, TRBD1 (6 bases). This CDR3 has 11 amino acids. The V gene lost 6 bases and the J gene lost 8 bases, with 10 bases spanning the gap. The germline V gene encodes CDR1 SQVTM and CDR2 ANQGSEA. CDR3 bases: TGCAGCGTAGACACAGGGGAAAAACTGTTTTTT. Amino acid sequence: CSVDTGEKLFF.

The gene calls are TRBV19 and TRBJ1-6; D might be TRBD1 (5 bases). Germline V gene lookup returns CDR1 LNHDA and CDR2 SQIVND (reference sequence). CDR3 length: 17 residues. V was shortened by 1 base and J by 3 bases, with 13 bases between the two germline ends. The CDR3 loop is CASSIVGGQRYNSPLHF. The DNA for the CDR3 is TGTGCCAGTAGTATAGTGGGGGGTCAACGCTATAATTCACCCCTCCACTTT.

This clone was seen more than once but under ten times. J is TRBJ2-7 and V is TRBV5-1; D unresolved. CDR3 length: 12 amino acids. CDR1 is SGHRS, CDR2 YFSETQ, per germline. The V end was cut by 3 bases, the J end by 1 base, with 5 bases between. In DNA form, the CDR3 reads TGCGCCAGCAGCTCCACATCCTACGAGCAGTACTTC. Amino acids: CASSSTSYEQYF.

The V and J genes are TRBV19 and TRBJ2-7, with 7 bases that match TRBD1. With 9 bases clipped from V and 3 bases from J, the junction kept 2 bases outside the gene matches. The CDR3 is made up of 11 amino acids. The germline V gene encodes CDR1 LNHDA and CDR2 SQIVND (reference sequence). The CDR3 DNA sequence: TGTGCCAGCAGACAGGGCTACGAGCAGTACTTC. This codes for CASRQGYEQYF. The variable domain in full, with the rest retrieved from reference TRBV19 and TRBJ2-7, is DGGITQSPKYLFRKEGQNVTLSCEQNLNHDAMYWYRQDPGQGLRLIYYSQIVNDFQKGDIAEGYSVSREKKESFPLTVTSAQKNPTAFYLCASRQGYEQYFGPGTRLTVT.

This sequence joins TRBV6-5 and TRBJ2-5; 11 bases fit TRBD2. From germline, CDR1 is MNHEY and CDR2 SVGAGI. The CDR3 has 14 amino acids. V shed 7 bases and J 4 bases; nucleotides not matched to a gene: 5. CDR3 amino acids: CASTPGTSGETQYF. CDR3 DNA: TGTGCCAGCACCCCCGGGACTAGCGGAGAGACCCAGTACTTC.

CDR3 in DNA: TGTGCCAGCAGACCGGGGTTGGGGGAGACCCAGTACTTC. Encoded protein: CASRPGLGETQYF. V usage is TRBV28 and J usage is TRBJ2-5, with D maybe TRBD2 (5 bases). The V gene lost 6 bases and the J gene lost 5 bases, with 13 bases spanning the gap. The CDR3 covers 13 residues. Per the germline V gene, CDR1 is MDHEN and CDR2 is SYDVKM.

The genes are TRBV15 and TRBJ1-4; D remains unclear. Trimming removed 0 bases from V and 0 bases from J, with 8 bases in between. The CDR3 is 16 amino acids. Germline V gives CDR1 LNHNV, CDR2 YYDKDF (reference sequence). Here the CDR3 DNA reads TGTGCCACCAGCAGAGATCAGAGGGCAACTAATGAAAAACTGTTTTTT. As protein: CATSRDQRATNEKLFF.

V gene TRBV19 combines with J gene TRBJ1-2; tentative D call: TRBD1 (6 bases). The CDR3 runs 13 residues. V was cut by 5 bases and J by 4 bases, with 11 bases left in between. The germline V gene encodes CDR1 LNHDA and CDR2 SQIVND (reference sequence). The CDR3 loop is CASSYRVSYGYTF. For the CDR3, the DNA is TGTGCCAGTAGTTACAGGGTTAGCTATGGCTACACCTTC.